This TCR beta chain was observed in a study of control samples from healthy donors and cancer patients. Generated by immunoSEQ multiplex PCR, the TCRdb table keeps only in-frame clones and is missing some. The sample yields about 94,000 clones, 75% to 95% seen once. The TCR sequence derives from a young woman in good health. The source material was blood.

CDR3 residues: CASRLAGGHPEQYF. The CDR3 DNA reads as TGCGCCAGCCGACTAGCGGGGGGCCATCCCGAGCAGTACTTC. The V call is TRBV4-1, the J call TRBJ2-7; 13 bases line up with TRBD2. The CDR3 runs to 14 residues. The germline CDR1 and CDR2 sequences are MGHRA and YSYEKL. V lost 8 bases to trimming and J lost 6 bases; unmatched junction nucleotides: 7.